The clone carrying this TCR beta chain has just a few counts. Primers used in a second PCR of about 7 to 12 cycles were a sample-barcoded 5' primer and a J-beta primer mix. In TCRdb, the 5' RACE reads were re-called with MiXCR into one record per CDR3 protein. The data hold fewer than 800,000 distinct CDR3 sequences, with around a quarter observed a single time. This sample is part of a study of blood T cells in healthy people across ages. This sample was also put to use in a study of T cells of mothers and their children.

Material for sequencing was blood. This TCR was recovered from a boy aged 5-17 years in good health.

This CDR3 reads CSVMGQGLRDNEKLFF. CDR3 DNA: TGCAGCGTTATGGGACAGGGCCTCCGCGACAATGAAAAACTGTTTTTT. This chain links TRBV29-1 with TRBJ1-4; 9 bases match TRBD1. V gave up 5 bases and J gave up 5 bases; unmatched junction bases: 12. Germline V gene sequence: CDR1 SQVTM, CDR2 ANQGSEA. The CDR3 totals 16 residues. Using reference TRBV29-1 and TRBJ1-4 for the parts outside the CDR3, the full variable domain is SAVISQKPSRDICQRGTSLTIQCQVDSQVTMMFWYRQQPGQSLTLIATANQGSEATYESGFVIDKFPISRPNLTFSTLTVSNMSPEDSSIYLCSVMGQGLRDNEKLFFGSGTQLSVL.